This T cell receptor beta chain was found in a study of T cell repertoires in cytomegalovirus infection. Study background: Signatures in public TCR beta sequences pointed to both CMV infection and matching HLA type.

As concerns this clonotype: A much more abundant neighbour one base away suggests this may be a read error.

The germline V gene encodes CDR1 SGHTA and CDR2 FQGTGA. This CDR3 has 14 residues. Trimming cost V 5 bases and J 9 bases; bases outside gene matches: 10. TCRdb passed the reads through MiXCR, listing each CDR3 protein once. This sample carries approximately 240,000 distinct CDR3 sequences, 9% to 15% of them seen once, and the ten largest clones take 1.5% to 2%. The sequence came from a human donor in good health (CMV status not recorded). Some clones in this sample may be carry-over from other donors' samples. Material for sequencing was PBMCs. The V gene is TRBV7-3, the J gene TRBJ2-1; 7 bases fit TRBD1. DNA of the CDR3: TGTGCCAGCAGCCCTGACAGGGCTGAGGGTGAGCAGTTCTTC. This codes for CASSPDRAEGEQFF.